Listed below are T cell receptor beta chains from one sample, sequenced in a study of identical twins. TCRdb re-called the 5' RACE reads with MiXCR, one entry per CDR3 protein. The sample records some 760,000 distinct CDR3 sequences, about 20% being singletons. The data were also submitted as part of a second study, on T cells expressing NK-cell markers.

The sample consisted of PBMCs. The receptors shown here come from a woman aged 18-29 years in good health. Each CDR3 is given with its conserved first and last residue. D genes are given only for firm matches. Clone size is shown for a subset of rows, as once, few, many or a class of expanded clone.

cdr3_aa cdr3_nt j_call clone_size v_call d_call
CASRSLTSGGFQETQYF TGTGCCAGCAGGTCGTTGACTAGCGGGGGCTTCCAAGAGACCCAGTACTTC TRBJ2-5 few TRBV6-1 TRBD2
CASGTGAEKLFF TGTGCCAGCGGAACAGGGGCTGAAAAACTGTTTTTT TRBJ1-4 few TRBV12-3/TRBV12-4 TRBD1
CASRDQVISQETQYF TGCGCCAGCAGGGATCAGGTGATAAGTCAAGAGACCCAGTACTTC TRBJ2-5 - TRBV5-1 -
CASSQDSRDGEQFF TGTGCCAGCAGTCAGGATTCCAGGGACGGTGAGCAGTTCTTC TRBJ2-1 - TRBV27 -
CAISESDSGRLNEQFF TGTGCCATCAGTGAGTCTGATAGCGGGAGGTTGAATGAGCAGTTCTTC TRBJ2-1 few TRBV10-3 TRBD2
CSARLAGVKDTQYF TGCAGTGCTAGGCTAGCGGGAGTTAAAGATACGCAGTATTTT TRBJ2-3 few TRBV20-1 TRBD2
CASGLSGSGEQFF TGTGCCAGCGGCTTGAGCGGGAGTGGAGAGCAGTTCTTC TRBJ2-1 - TRBV5-5 TRBD2
CASSLGPSGRDTQYF TGTGCCAGCAGCTTAGGACCTAGCGGGAGAGATACGCAGTATTTT TRBJ2-3 - TRBV11-2 TRBD2
CASTRQGTSGSYEQYF TGTGCCAGCACCCGACAGGGGACTAGCGGCTCCTACGAGCAGTACTTC TRBJ2-7 few TRBV6-1 TRBD2
CASSQALGYSPLHF TGTGCCAGCAGCCAAGCTCTGGGTTATTCACCCCTCCACTTT TRBJ1-6 - TRBV14 -
CATSEPRDHTDTQYF TGTGCCACCAGTGAACCCAGGGATCACACAGATACGCAGTATTTT TRBJ2-3 - TRBV24-1 -
CASSLGVAGKNEQFF TGCGCCAGCAGCTTAGGGGTAGCGGGGAAAAATGAGCAGTTCTTC TRBJ2-1 - TRBV5-1 TRBD2
CSVCQTGFVETQYF TGCAGCGTTTGCCAAACAGGGTTCGTAGAGACCCAGTACTTC TRBJ2-5 few TRBV29-1 -
CASSYSGLRVETQYF TGTGCCAGCAGTTACTCTGGGCTAAGGGTAGAGACCCAGTACTTC TRBJ2-5 few TRBV6-5 -
CASSLSGRAIGELFF TGTGCCAGCAGTCTTAGCGGGAGGGCCATCGGGGAGCTGTTTTTT TRBJ2-2 few TRBV12-3/TRBV12-4 TRBD2
CASSRFRAGGSYNEQFF TGCGCCAGCAGCCGTTTTAGGGCGGGGGGCTCCTACAATGAGCAGTTCTTC TRBJ2-1 - TRBV4-3 TRBD2
CSARDPTAETKNIQYF TGCAGTGCTAGAGATCCAACAGCCGAGACCAAAAACATTCAGTACTTC TRBJ2-4 few TRBV20-1 -
CSARGGFGNQPQHF TGCAGTGCAAGGGGGGGGTTTGGCAATCAGCCCCAGCATTTT TRBJ1-5 - TRBV20-1 -
CASRGTGKNQPQHF TGTGCCAGCCGCGGGACAGGAAAAAATCAGCCCCAGCATTTT TRBJ1-5 - TRBV28 TRBD1
CASSLELFADEQFF TGTGCCAGCAGCTTGGAACTATTCGCCGATGAGCAGTTCTTC TRBJ2-1 - TRBV5-6 -
CASSPIGFEAFF TGCGCCAGCAGCCCGATTGGATTTGAAGCTTTCTTT TRBJ1-1 few TRBV5-1 -
CASSFYMSDEQYF TGTGCCAGCAGCTTTTATATGTCGGACGAGCAGTACTTC TRBJ2-7 few TRBV13 -